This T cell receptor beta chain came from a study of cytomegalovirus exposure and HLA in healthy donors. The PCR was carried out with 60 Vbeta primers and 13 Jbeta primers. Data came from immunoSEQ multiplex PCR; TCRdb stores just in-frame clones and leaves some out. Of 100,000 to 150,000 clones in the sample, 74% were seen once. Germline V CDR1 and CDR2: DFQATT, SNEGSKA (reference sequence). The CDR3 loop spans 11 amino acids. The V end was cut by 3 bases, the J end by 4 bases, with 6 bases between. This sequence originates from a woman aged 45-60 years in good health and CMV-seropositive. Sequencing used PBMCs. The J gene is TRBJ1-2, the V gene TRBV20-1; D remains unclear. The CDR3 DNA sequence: TGCAGTGCTAGTTACATCTATGGCTACACCTTC. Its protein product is CSASYIYGYTF.